Sequencing of this T cell receptor beta chain was carried out in a study of cytomegalovirus exposure and HLA in healthy donors. On the study more broadly: From roughly 180 million T cells, an earlier analysis saw approximately 110 million unique TCR beta sequences.

CDR1 and CDR2 (germline): SGHDN, FVKESK. The V and J ends lost 1 base and 4 bases respectively, with 13 bases between them. The CDR3 runs to 15 residues. Findings and limits, study-wide: Among donors in an Asian-associated ancestry cluster, a later analysis reportedly found fewer N-insertions than the roughly 730-donor mean. Certain sequence variants were highly shared and formed a cluster, and this cluster was likely a sequencing artifact. A few CMV-associated chains proved CMV antigen-specific in vitro.

A word on this clone: Its matching antigen is unknown.

The PCR contained 60 Vbeta and 13 Jbeta primers. The assay was immunoSEQ multiplex PCR, and TCRdb's table has in-frame clones only and misses some. The sample contains about 210,000 clones, 60% to 80% of which appear only once. Sample: PBMCs. The gene calls are TRBV14 and TRBJ1-2, with D unresolved. The sequence derives from a male donor in good health and CMV-seronegative. This chain's CDR3 is CASSQVSRSFYGYTF. CDR3 DNA sequence: TGTGCCAGCAGCCAAGTGTCAAGAAGCTTCTATGGCTACACCTTC.